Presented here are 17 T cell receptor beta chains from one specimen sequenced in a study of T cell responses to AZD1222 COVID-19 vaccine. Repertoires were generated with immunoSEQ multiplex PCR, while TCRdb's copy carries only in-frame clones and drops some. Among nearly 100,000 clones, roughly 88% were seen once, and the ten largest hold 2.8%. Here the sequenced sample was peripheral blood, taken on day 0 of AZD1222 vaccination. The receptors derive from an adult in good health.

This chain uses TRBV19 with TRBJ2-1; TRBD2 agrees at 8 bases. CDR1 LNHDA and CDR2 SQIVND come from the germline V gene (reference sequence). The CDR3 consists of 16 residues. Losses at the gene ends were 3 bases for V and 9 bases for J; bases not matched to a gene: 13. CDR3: CASSIPTISAGGEQFF. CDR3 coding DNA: TGTGCCAGTAGTATCCCAACTATATCCGCGGGGGGTGAGCAGTTCTTC.

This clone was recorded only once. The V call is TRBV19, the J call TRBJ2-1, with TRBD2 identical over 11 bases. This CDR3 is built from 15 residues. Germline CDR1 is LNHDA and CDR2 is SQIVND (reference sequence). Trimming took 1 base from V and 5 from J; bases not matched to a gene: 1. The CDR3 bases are TGTGCCAGTAGTATAGGACTAGCGGGGAACAATGAGCAGTTCTTC. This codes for CASSIGLAGNNEQFF.

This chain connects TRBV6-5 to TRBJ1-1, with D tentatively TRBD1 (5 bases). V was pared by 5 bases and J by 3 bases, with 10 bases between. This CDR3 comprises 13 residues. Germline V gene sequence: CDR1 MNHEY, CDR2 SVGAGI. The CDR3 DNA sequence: TGTGCCAGCAGTATGACAGAGGACACTGAAGCTTTCTTT. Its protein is CASSMTEDTEAFF.

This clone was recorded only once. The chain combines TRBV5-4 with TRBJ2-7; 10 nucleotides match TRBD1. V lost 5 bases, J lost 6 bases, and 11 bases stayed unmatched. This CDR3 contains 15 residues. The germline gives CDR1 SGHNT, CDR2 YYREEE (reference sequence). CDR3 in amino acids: CASSPPGQGFIEQYF. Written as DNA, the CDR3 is TGTGCCAGCAGTCCCCCGGGACAGGGGTTTATCGAGCAGTACTTC.

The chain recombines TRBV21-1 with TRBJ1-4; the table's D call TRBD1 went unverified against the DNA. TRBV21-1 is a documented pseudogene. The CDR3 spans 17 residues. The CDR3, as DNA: TGTGCCAGCAGCAAAGATGCTTGGACAGGGATTAAGGAAAAACTGTTTTTT. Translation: CASSKDAWTGIKEKLFF.

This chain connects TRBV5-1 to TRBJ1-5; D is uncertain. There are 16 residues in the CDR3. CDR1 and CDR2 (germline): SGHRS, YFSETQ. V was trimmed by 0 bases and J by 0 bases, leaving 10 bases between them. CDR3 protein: CASSLAVWDSNQPQHF. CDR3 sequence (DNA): TGCGCCAGCAGCTTGGCCGTCTGGGATAGCAATCAGCCCCAGCATTTT.

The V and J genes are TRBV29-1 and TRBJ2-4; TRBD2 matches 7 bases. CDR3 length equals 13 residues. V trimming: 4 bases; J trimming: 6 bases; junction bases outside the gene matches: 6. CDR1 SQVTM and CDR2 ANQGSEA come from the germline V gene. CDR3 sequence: CSVGGGEGNIQYF. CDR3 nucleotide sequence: TGCAGCGTTGGAGGAGGGGAGGGAAACATTCAGTACTTC.

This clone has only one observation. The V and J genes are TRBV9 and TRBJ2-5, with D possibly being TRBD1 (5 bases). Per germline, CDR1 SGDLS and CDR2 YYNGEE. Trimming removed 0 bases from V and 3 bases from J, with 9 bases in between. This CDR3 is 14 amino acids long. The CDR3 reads CASSVGQGKETQYF. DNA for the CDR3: TGTGCCAGCAGCGTAGGTCAGGGAAAAGAGACCCAGTACTTC.

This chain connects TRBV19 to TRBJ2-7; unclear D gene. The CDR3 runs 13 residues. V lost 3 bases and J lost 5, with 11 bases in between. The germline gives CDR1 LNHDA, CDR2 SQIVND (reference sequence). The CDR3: CASSIFWPDEQYF. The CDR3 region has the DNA TGTGCCAGTAGTATCTTTTGGCCGGACGAGCAGTACTTC.

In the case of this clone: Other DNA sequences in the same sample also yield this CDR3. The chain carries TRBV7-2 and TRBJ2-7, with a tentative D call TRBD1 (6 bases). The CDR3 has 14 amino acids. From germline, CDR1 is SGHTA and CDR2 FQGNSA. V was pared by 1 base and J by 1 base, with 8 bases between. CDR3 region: CASSLDRASYEQYF. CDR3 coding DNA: TGTGCCAGCAGCTTAGACAGGGCTTCCTACGAGCAGTACTTC.

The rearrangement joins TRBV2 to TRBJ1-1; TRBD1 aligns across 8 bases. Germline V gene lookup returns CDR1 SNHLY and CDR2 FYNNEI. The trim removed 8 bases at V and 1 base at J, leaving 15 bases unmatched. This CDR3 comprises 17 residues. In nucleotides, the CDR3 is TGTGCCAGCGGGTGGACAGGGCAGGGTAGAAGGAACACTGAAGCTTTCTTT. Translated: CASGWTGQGRRNTEAFF.

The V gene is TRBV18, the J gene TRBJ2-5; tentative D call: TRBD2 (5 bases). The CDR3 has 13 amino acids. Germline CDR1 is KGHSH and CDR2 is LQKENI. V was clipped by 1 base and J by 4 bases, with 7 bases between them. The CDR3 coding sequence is TGTGCCAGCTCACCACTCCGGGGAGAGACCCAGTACTTC. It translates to CASSPLRGETQYF. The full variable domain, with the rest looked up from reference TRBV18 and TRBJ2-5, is NAGVMQNPRHLVRRRGQEARLRCSPMKGHSHVYWYRQLPEEGLKFMVYLQKENIIDESGMPKERFSAEFPKEGPSILRIQQVVRGDSAAYFCASSPLRGETQYFGPGTRLLVL.

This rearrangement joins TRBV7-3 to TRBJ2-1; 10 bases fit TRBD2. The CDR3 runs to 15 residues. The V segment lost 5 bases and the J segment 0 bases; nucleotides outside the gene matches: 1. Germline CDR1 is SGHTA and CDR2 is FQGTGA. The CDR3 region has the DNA TGTGCCAGCAGCCTAGCGGGGGCCTCCTACAATGAGCAGTTCTTC. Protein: CASSLAGASYNEQFF.

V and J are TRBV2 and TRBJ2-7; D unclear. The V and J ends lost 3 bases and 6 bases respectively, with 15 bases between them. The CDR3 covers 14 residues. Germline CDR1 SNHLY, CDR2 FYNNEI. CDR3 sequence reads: CASSEWGNVGEQYF. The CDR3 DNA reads TGTGCCAGCAGTGAGTGGGGAAATGTCGGCGAGCAGTACTTC.

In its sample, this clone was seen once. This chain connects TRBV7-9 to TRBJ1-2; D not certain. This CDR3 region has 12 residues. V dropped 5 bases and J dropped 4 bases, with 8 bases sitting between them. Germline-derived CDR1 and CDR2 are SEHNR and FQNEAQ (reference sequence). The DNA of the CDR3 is TGTGCCAGCAGCCCGGAGGTCTATGGCTACACCTTC. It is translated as CASSPEVYGYTF.

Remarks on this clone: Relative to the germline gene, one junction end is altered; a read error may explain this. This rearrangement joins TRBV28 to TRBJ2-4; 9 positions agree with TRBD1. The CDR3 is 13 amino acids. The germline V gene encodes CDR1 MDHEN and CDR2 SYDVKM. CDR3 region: CASSISGTGRSNF. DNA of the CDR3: TGTGCCAGCAGTATCTCCGGGACAGGGAGATCTAACTTC.

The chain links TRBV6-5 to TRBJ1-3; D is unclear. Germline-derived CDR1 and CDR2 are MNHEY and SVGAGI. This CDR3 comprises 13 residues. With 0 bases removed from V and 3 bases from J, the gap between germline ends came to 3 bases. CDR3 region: CASSYSGGNTIYF. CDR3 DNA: TGTGCCAGCAGTTACTCAGGTGGAAACACCATATATTTT.